The entry that follows covers one TCR beta chain sequence. The source of the sample is a study of blood T cell repertoires in COVID-19. Study background: Some COVID-19 samples were acute and others convalescent; all came from the United States, Italy and Spain. The analysed material was cDNA or gDNA that came from T cells, B-cell-depleted T cells, or PBMCs.

Authors' analysis steps: Estimates of nucleated cell counts were drawn from the amplification of reference gene primers. This table comes from immunoSEQ multiplex PCR, and its TCRdb copy is limited to in-frame clones, with some not included. V and J calls and clone size are those listed in that table; D and trimming were worked out from the DNA. The sample has under 85,000 clones; around nine tenths are singletons. Germline V gene lookup returns CDR1 KGHSH and CDR2 LQKENI. CDR3 length equals 13 residues. J was trimmed by 3 bases and V by 5 bases; bases with no gene match: 2. The source of this sequence is a woman aged 80 or over with active or convalescent COVID-19. The chain couples TRBV18 to TRBJ1-2; 8 positions agree with TRBD1. Sequencing used peripheral blood. The CDR3 protein is CASSMTGDYGYTF. CDR3 bases: TGTGCCAGCTCAATGACAGGGGACTATGGCTACACCTTC.